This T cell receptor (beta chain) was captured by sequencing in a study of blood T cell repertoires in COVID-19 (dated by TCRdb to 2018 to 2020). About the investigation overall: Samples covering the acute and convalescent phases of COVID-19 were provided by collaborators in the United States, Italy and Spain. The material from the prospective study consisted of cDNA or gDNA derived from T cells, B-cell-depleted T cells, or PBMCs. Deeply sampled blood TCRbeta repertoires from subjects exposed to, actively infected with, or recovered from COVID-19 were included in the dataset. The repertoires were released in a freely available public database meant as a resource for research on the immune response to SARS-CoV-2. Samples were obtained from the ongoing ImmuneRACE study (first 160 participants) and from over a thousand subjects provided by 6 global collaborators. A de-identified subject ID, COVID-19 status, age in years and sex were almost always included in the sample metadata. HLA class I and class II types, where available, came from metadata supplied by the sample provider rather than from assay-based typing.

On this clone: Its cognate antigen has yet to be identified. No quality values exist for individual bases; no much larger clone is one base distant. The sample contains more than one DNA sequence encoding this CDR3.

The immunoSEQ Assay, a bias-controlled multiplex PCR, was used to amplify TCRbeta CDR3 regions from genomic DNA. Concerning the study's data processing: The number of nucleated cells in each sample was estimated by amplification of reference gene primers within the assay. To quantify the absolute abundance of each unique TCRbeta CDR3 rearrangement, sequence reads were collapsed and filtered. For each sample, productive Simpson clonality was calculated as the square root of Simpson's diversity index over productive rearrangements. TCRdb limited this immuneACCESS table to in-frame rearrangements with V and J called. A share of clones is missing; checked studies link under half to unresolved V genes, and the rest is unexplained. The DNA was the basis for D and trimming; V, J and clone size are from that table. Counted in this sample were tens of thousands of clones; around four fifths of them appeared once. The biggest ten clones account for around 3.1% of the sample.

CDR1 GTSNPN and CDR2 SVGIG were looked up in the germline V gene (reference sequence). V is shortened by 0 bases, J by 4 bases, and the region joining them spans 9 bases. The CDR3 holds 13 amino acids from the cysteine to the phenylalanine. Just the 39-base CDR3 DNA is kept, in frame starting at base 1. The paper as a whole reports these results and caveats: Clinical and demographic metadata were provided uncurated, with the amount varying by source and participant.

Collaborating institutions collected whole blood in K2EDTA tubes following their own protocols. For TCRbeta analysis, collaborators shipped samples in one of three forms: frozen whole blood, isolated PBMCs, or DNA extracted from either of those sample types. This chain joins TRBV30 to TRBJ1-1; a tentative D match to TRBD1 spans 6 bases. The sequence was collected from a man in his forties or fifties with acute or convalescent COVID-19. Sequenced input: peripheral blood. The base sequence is TGTGCCTGGAGTGTACTAGGGGGCACTGAAGCTTTCTTT. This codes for CAWSVLGGTEAFF.